A selection of T cell receptor beta chains follows, all from one sample in a study of PD-1 blockade in classical Hodgkin lymphoma. The data were produced by immunoSEQ multiplex PCR, yet TCRdb's version contains in-frame clones alone and is incomplete. The data hold about 36,000 clones, with around 63% observed a single time. This specimen was peripheral blood mononuclear cells (PBMCs), taken before the second cycle of nivolumab. These receptors all come from a human donor with classical Hodgkin lymphoma. The CDR3 runs from the conserved cysteine through the conserved F or W. A D gene is named only where the DNA matches it firmly. Clone sizes are given selectively: once, few, many, or a class where the clone is expanded.

D: TRBD2
size: .
J: TRBJ2-1
V: TRBV19
DNA: TGTGCCAGTAGTATTCCTAGACTAGCGGGGACTTACAATGAGCAGTTCTTC
CDR3: CASSIPRLAGTYNEQFF

D: .
size: .
J: TRBJ1-1
V: TRBV4-3
DNA: TGCGCCAGCGGGAGGGCAGGACCGATTGTAGGCACTGAAGCTTTCTTT
CDR3: CASGRAGPIVGTEAFF

D: .
size: few
J: TRBJ1-1
V: TRBV19
DNA: TGTGCCAGTAGTATCCTAGGACGGATCATGAACACTGAAGCTTTCTTT
CDR3: CASSILGRIMNTEAFF

D: TRBD1
size: .
J: TRBJ1-3
V: TRBV30
DNA: TGTGCCTGGAGTCAGACAGGGGCTGGAAACACCATATATTTT
CDR3: CAWSQTGAGNTIYF

D: .
size: .
J: TRBJ2-7
V: TRBV4-2
DNA: TGTGCCAGCAGCCAAGAAATCGGGTACGAGCAGTACTTC
CDR3: CASSQEIGYEQYF

D: .
size: few
J: TRBJ1-5
V: TRBV19
DNA: TGTGCCAGTAGTATATTGGGCAGGGGTCAGCCCCAGCATTTT
CDR3: CASSILGRGQPQHF

D: .
size: .
J: TRBJ2-7
V: TRBV7-3
DNA: TGTGCCAGCAGCGCCTCGGGGGCGGGCCCGTACGAGCAGTACTTC
CDR3: CASSASGAGPYEQYF

D: TRBD2
size: .
J: TRBJ2-2
V: TRBV6-1
DNA: TGTGCCAGCAGCCGTAGCGGGGGCGACACCGGGGAGCTGTTTTTT
CDR3: CASSRSGGDTGELFF

D: .
size: once
J: TRBJ1-2
V: TRBV28
DNA: TGTGCCAGCAGTTTAAGGGGCGGCATGAACTATGGCTACACCTTC
CDR3: CASSLRGGMNYGYTF

D: .
size: .
J: TRBJ2-1
V: TRBV5-1
DNA: TGCGCCAGCAGCTTGATAGCGGAGATCTACAATGAGCAGTTCTTC
CDR3: CASSLIAEIYNEQFF

D: TRBD1
size: few
J: TRBJ1-2
V: TRBV6-1
DNA: TGTGCCAGCAGTCGGGGACAGGGTGGAGGTGGCTACACCTTC
CDR3: CASSRGQGGGGYTF

D: TRBD2
size: .
J: TRBJ2-1
V: TRBV7-6
DNA: TGTGCCAGCAGCCCCCAGACTAGCGGTAATGAGCAGTTCTTC
CDR3: CASSPQTSGNEQFF